The entry that follows covers one T cell receptor (beta chain) sequence. Its matching antigen is unknown. This entry comes from a study of T cell responses to AZD1222 COVID-19 vaccine. Study-level findings and limits: Variant regions that are unmutated are reportedly the target of nearly half of spike-specific TCRs. The donor group comprised mostly white British people and more females; the analysis possibly underestimated clonal diversity. Across spike, vaccine-associated CD4 TCRs were found, dominant at 160-218 and 743-854.

Germline assignment: CDR1 SGHTS and CDR2 YDEGEE. The V end lost 3 bases, the J end lost 0 bases, and 10 bases lay between the germline ends. CDR3 size: 16 residues. Some clones are missing from TCRdb's copy, which holds only in-frame ones; the method was immunoSEQ multiplex PCR. The sample includes approximately 85,000 clones, just over 85% seen only once; the top ten take roughly 6.5%. The rearrangement joins TRBV5-8 to TRBJ2-6; D uncertain. This material consisted of peripheral blood, taken on day 0 of AZD1222 vaccination. The sequence came from an adult in good health. The CDR3 DNA follows: TGTGCCAGCAGCTCCCCCGGGCACTCTGGGGCCAACGTCCTGACTTTC. Its protein product is CASSSPGHSGANVLTF.